This T cell receptor (beta chain) originates from a study of human T cells and chemical hapten exposure. Separate cDNA molecules received unique molecular identifiers, which the library attached to them. TCRdb re-analysed the RACE reads in MiXCR, keeping a single row per CDR3 protein. This table has 370,000 or so distinct CDR3 sequences, roughly 4.8% appearing once. This sample's time point: patch test 1, 2 weeks after DPC sensitization. Noted treatment: therapeutic diphenylcyclopropenone sensitization with weekly scalp DPC. Patches went on only after blood had been drawn each time. Alopecia patients between 18 and 70 years old and suitable for DPC were used as donors. The V gene lost 7 bases and the J gene lost 6 bases, with 13 bases spanning the gap. This CDR3 contains 13 residues.

This TCR came from a woman between 50 and 59 years old with alopecia areata. Some clones in this sample may be carry-over from other donors' samples. The sample here was whole blood, taken in connection with sensitization to the hapten diphenylcyclopropenone (DPC). The V and J genes are TRBV12-3 or TRBV12-4 and TRBJ1-5; D is uncertain. CDR3 coding DNA: TGTGCCAGCACCCTAAGCCTGGTTCAGCCCCAGCATTTT. It encodes CASTLSLVQPQHF.